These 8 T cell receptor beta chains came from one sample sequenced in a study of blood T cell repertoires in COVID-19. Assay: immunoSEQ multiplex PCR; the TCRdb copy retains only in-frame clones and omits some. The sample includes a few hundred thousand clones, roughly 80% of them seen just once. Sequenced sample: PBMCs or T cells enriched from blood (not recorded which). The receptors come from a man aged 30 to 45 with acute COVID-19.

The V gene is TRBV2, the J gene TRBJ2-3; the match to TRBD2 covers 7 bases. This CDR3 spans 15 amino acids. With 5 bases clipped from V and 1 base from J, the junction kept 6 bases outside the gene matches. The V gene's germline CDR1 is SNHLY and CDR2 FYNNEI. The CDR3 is CASSRPSGGTDTQYF. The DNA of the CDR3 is TGTGCCAGCAGTAGGCCTAGCGGTGGCACAGATACGCAGTATTTT.

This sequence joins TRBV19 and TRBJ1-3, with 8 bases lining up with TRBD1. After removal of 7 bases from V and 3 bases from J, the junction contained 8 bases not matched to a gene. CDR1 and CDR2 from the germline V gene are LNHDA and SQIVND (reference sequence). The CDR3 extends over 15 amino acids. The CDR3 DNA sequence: TGTGCCAGTACCTTCGGGACAGGCGTTGGAAACACCATATATTTT. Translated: CASTFGTGVGNTIYF.

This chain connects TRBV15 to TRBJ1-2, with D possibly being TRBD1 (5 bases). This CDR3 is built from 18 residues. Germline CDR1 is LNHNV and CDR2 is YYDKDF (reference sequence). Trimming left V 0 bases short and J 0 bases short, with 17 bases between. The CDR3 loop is CATSRDQGTNFANYGYTF. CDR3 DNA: TGTGCCACCAGCAGAGATCAGGGAACTAATTTCGCTAACTATGGCTACACCTTC. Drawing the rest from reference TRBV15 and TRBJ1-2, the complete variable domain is DAMVIQNPRYQVTQFGKPVTLSCSQTLNHNVMYWYQQKSSQAPKLLFHYYDKDFNNEADTPDNFQSRRPNTSFCFLDIRSPGLGDTAMYLCATSRDQGTNFANYGYTFGSGTRLTVV.

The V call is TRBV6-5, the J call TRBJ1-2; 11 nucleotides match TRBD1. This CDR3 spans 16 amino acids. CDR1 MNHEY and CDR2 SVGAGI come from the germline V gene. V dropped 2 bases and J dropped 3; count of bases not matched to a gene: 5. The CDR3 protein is CASSYRGTGGHYGYTF. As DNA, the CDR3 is TGTGCCAGCAGTTACAGGGGGACAGGGGGGCACTATGGCTACACCTTC.

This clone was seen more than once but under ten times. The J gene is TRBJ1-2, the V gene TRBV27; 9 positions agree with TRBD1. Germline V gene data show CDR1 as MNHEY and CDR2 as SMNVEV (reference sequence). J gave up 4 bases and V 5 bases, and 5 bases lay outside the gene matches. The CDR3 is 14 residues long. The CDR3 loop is CASSEGTGTYGYTF. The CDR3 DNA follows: TGTGCCAGCAGTGAAGGGACAGGGACCTATGGCTACACCTTC.

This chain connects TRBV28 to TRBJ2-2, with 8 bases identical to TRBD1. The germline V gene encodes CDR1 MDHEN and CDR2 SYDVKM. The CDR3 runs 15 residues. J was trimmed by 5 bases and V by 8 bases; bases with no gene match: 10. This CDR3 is CASLTLRGLTGELFF. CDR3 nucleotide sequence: TGTGCCAGCCTCACCCTCAGGGGGCTTACCGGGGAGCTGTTTTTT.

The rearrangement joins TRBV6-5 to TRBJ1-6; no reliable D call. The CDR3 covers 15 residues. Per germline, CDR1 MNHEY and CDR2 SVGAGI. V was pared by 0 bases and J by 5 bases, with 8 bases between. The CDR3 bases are TGTGCCAGCAGTTACTCCGGGCGGGATAATTCACCCCTCCACTTT. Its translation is CASSYSGRDNSPLHF.

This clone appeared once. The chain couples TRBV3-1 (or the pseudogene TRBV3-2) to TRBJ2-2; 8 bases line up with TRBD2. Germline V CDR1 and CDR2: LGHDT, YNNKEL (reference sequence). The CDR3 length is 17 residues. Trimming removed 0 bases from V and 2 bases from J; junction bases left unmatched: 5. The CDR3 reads CASSQERIAGNTGELFF. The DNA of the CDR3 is TGTGCCAGCAGCCAAGAGAGGATAGCGGGAAACACCGGGGAGCTGTTTTTT.